These T cell receptor beta chains were read from a single sample in a study of T cell repertoires in cytomegalovirus infection. MiXCR, applied by TCRdb to the reads, yields one record per CDR3 protein. The sample contains over 85,000 distinct CDR3 sequences, 16% of which appear only once. Sequencing input: PBMCs. Source of these receptors: a human donor in good health (CMV status not recorded). Some clones in this sample may be carry-over from other donors' samples. The CDR3 runs from the conserved cysteine through the conserved F or W. Each record gives: V gene, clone size, J gene, D gene, CDR3 DNA, CDR3 protein. A D gene is named only where the DNA matches it firmly. Expanded clones get a size class; other rows say once, few or many, or leave the size out.

>TRBV9|.|TRBJ2-3|.
TGTGCCAGCAGCGTAGTTAATGAGAAACCGGCGGATACGCAGTATTTT
CASSVVNEKPADTQYF
>TRBV7-4|few|TRBJ2-1|TRBD2
TGTGCCAGCAGCCACCCCCTTAGCGGGAGCTCCTACAATGAGCAGTTCTTC
CASSHPLSGSSYNEQFF
>TRBV2|.|TRBJ1-5|TRBD1
TGTGCCAGCAGTCGTGGGACAGGGATAAATCAGCCCCAGCATTTT
CASSRGTGINQPQHF
>TRBV10-3|.|TRBJ1-1|.
TGTGCCATCAGTGCCGAGGGGACTGAAGCTTTCTTT
CAISAEGTEAFF
>TRBV5-5|.|TRBJ2-3|TRBD1
TGTGCCAGCAGCCGACAGGGGAGAGGGACAGATACGCAGTATTTT
CASSRQGRGTDTQYF
>TRBV12-3/TRBV12-4|many|TRBJ2-5|.
TGTGCCAGCAGTTTACCGGGGGGTCAGGGGTTGGAGACCCAGTACTTC
CASSLPGGQGLETQYF
>TRBV7-6|many|TRBJ1-5|.
TGTGCCAGCAGCTTAGTAGCACTGAACGGCCAGCCCCAGCATTTT
CASSLVALNGQPQHF
>TRBV12-3/TRBV12-4|many|TRBJ1-3|.
TGTGCCAGCAGTTTTCCCGGATCGAGCTCTGGAAACACCATATATTTT
CASSFPGSSSGNTIYF
>TRBV5-3|.|TRBJ1-6|.
TGTGCCAGCAGCTTTGACAGAGGTCGTTCACCCCTCCACTTT
CASSFDRGRSPLHF
>TRBV7-2|many|TRBJ1-1|TRBD1
TGTGCCAGCAGCTTTCGGCAGGGGGCGCGGATGAACACTGAAGCTTTCTTT
CASSFRQGARMNTEAFF
>TRBV3-1|.|TRBJ1-5|.
TGTGCCAGCAGCCAGACGGCTGGGCCCCAGCATTTT
CASSQTAGPQHF
>TRBV28|.|TRBJ1-6|.
TGTGCCAGCAGAGCAGGGAGCGATAATTCACCCCTCCACTTT
CASRAGSDNSPLHF
>TRBV5-5|.|TRBJ2-1|.
TGTGCCAGCAGCTTGGTTGTCGGTTCGGAGCAGCTCTTC
CASSLVVGSEQLF
>TRBV5-4|.|TRBJ1-2|.
TGTGCCAGCAGCTTGGACGGGGTTACTAACTATGGCTACACCTTC
CASSLDGVTNYGYTF
>TRBV7-3|few|TRBJ2-3|.
TGTGCCAGCAGCTTACCAGGGGTGGGGTCAGATACGCAGTATTTT
CASSLPGVGSDTQYF
>TRBV7-6|.|TRBJ2-2|.
TGTGCCAGCGGCTTAGGAGGGATCACCGGGGAGCTGTTTTTT
CASGLGGITGELFF
>TRBV5-8|few|TRBJ1-1|TRBD1
TGTGCCAGCAGCTTGGTTTGGGTAGACAGGGGGAACACTGAAGCTTTCTTT
CASSLVWVDRGNTEAFF
>TRBV5-1|once|TRBJ1-5|TRBD1
TGCGCCAGCAGCTTGGGGGACAGGCCTGATCAGCCCCAGCATTTT
CASSLGDRPDQPQHF
>TRBV30|.|TRBJ1-1|.
TGTGCCTGGAGTCGCACCGGGACCCGAGCTTTCTTT
CAWSRTGTRAFF
>TRBV20-1|few|TRBJ2-5|.
TGCAGTGCCGGAGGTCAAGAGACCCAGTACTTC
CSAGGQETQYF
>TRBV7-2|many|TRBJ2-6|.
TGTGCCAGCAGCTGGGGCGGGTCTGGGGCCAACGTCCTGACTTTC
CASSWGGSGANVLTF
>TRBV7-8|many|TRBJ2-1|TRBD2
TGTGCCAGCAGCTATGGGAGGGTGTGGTACAATGAGCAGTTCTTC
CASSYGRVWYNEQFF
>TRBV29-1|few|TRBJ1-1|.
TGCAGCGGTGGCCTCGCCGGGGGCACTGAAGCTTTCTTT
CSGGLAGGTEAFF
>TRBV20-1|.|TRBJ2-1|TRBD2
TGCAGTGCTAGGGCGCGGGGGGACCACAATGAGCAGTTCTTC
CSARARGDHNEQFF
>TRBV12-2|many|TRBJ2-5|.
TGTGCAAGTCGCCGCGACAGAAAAGAGACCCAGTACTTC
CASRRDRKETQYF
>TRBV6-2/TRBV6-3|.|TRBJ1-1|TRBD1
TGTGCCAGCAGGACGGACAGGGCGAACACTGAAGCTTTCTTT
CASRTDRANTEAFF
>TRBV7-2|many|TRBJ1-2|.
TGTGCCAGCAGCTTAGATGCGGTCCGGAACTATGGCTACACCTTC
CASSLDAVRNYGYTF
>TRBV10-3|.|TRBJ2-1|.
TGTGCCATCAGTGACAGGTACAATGAGCAGTTCTTC
CAISDRYNEQFF
>TRBV5-1|few|TRBJ2-2|.
TGCGCCAGCAGCGCTGCCCGGGGCACCGGGGAGCTGTTTTTT
CASSAARGTGELFF
>TRBV11-2|.|TRBJ1-4|.
TGTGCCAGCAGCTTAACAGGGATCTCGGGACTGTTTTTT
CASSLTGISGLFF
>TRBV7-6|many|TRBJ2-2|TRBD1
TGTGCCAGCAGCTTTGGACAGGGGGCCGGCGGGGAGCTGTTTTTT
CASSFGQGAGGELFF
>TRBV7-1|.|TRBJ1-2|.
TGTGCCAGCAGCCATACCCGGGGGGGGTATGGCTACACCTTC
CASSHTRGGYGYTF